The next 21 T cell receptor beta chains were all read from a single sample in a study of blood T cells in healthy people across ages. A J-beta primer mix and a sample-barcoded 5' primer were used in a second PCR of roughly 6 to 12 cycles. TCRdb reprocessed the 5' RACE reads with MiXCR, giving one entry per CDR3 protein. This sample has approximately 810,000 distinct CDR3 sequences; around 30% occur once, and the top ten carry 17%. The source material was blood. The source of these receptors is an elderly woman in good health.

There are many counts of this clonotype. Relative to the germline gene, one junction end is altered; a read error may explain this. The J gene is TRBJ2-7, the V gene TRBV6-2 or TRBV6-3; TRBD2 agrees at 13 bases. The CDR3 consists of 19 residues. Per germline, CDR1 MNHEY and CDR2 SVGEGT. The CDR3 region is CASSDSPGLAGKSSYEQYF. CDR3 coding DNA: TGTGCCAGCAGTGACTCCCCGGGACTAGCGGGGAAGAGCTCCTACGAGCAGTACTTC.

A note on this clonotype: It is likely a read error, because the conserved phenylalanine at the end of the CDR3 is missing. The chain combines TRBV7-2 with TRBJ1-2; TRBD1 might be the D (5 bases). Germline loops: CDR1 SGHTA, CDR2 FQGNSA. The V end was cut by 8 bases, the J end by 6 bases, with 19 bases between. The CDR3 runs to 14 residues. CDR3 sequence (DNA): TGTGCCAGCTCCTCCTTGGCGGGGGTCGATGGCTACACCGTC. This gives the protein CASSSLAGVDGYTV.

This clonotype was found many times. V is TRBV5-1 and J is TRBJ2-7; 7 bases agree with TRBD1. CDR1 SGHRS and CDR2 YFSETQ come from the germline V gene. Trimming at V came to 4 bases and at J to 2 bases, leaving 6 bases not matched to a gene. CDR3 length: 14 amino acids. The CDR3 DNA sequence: TGCGCCAGCAGCCTGTACGACAGGGCCTACGAGCAGTACTTC. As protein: CASSLYDRAYEQYF.

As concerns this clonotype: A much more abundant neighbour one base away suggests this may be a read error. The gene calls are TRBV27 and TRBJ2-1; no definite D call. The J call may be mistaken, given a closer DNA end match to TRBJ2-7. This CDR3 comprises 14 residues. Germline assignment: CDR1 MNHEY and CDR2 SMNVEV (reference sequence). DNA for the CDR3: TGTGCCAGCAGGAGAGTTGGGTCCTACAATGAGCAGTACTTC. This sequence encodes CASRRVGSYNEQYF.

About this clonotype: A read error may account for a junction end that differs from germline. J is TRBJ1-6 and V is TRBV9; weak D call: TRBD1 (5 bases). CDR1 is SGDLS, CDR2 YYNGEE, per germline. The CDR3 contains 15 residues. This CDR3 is CASSLTVTNNSPLHF. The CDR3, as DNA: TGTGCCAGCAGCTTGACAGTGACCAACAATTCGCCCCTCCACTTT.

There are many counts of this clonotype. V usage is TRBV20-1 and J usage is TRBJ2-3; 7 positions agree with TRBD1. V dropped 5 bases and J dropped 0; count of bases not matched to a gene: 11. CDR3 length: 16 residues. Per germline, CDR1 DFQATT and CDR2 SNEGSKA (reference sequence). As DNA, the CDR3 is TGCAGTGCTTGGGACAGCCACTATTCTAGCACAGATACGCAGTATTTT. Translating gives CSAWDSHYSSTDTQYF.

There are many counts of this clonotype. CDR3: CASSSPSGGNYNEQFF. CDR3 sequence (DNA): TGTGCCAGCAGTTCTCCGAGCGGGGGGAACTACAATGAGCAGTTCTTC. The V and J genes are TRBV6-2 or TRBV6-3 and TRBJ2-1, with 9 bases fitting TRBD2. The V and J ends lost 4 bases and 3 bases, in that order; junction bases with no gene match: 7. The germline gives CDR1 MNHEY, CDR2 SVGEGT. This CDR3 is 16 amino acids long.

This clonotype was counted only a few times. This CDR3 reads CASSHLRDGSYEQYF. CDR3 in DNA: TGTGCCAGCAGCCACCTCCGGGACGGATCCTACGAGCAGTACTTC. The chain employs TRBV3-1 and TRBJ2-7; D may correspond to TRBD1 or TRBD2 (5 bases each). CDR3 length equals 15 residues. Germline V gives CDR1 LGHDT, CDR2 YNNKEL (reference sequence). The V end lost 3 bases, the J end lost 1 base, and 13 bases lay between the germline ends.

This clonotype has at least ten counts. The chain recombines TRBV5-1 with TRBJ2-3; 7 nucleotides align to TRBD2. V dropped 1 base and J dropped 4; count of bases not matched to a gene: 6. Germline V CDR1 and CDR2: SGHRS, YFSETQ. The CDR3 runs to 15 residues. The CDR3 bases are TGCGCCAGCAGCTTGATGGGGCTAGCGGCAGATACGCAGTATTTT. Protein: CASSLMGLAADTQYF.

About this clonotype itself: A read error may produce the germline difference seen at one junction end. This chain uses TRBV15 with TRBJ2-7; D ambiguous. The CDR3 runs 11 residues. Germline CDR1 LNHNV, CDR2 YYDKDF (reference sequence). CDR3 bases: TGTGCCACCAGTAGAGATCGCGAGCAGTACTTC. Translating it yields CATSRDREQYF.

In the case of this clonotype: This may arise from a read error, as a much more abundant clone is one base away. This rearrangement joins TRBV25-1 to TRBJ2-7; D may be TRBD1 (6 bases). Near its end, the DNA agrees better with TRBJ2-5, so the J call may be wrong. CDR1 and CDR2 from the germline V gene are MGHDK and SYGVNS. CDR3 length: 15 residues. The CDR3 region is CASSEYRGGWETQYF. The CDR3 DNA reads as TGTGCCAGCAGTGAATATAGAGGGGGATGGGAGACCCAGTACTTC.

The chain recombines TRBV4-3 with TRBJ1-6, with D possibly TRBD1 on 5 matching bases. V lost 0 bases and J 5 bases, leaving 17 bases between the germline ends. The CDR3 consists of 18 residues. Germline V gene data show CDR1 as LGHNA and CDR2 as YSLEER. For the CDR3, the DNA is TGCGCCAGCAGCCAAGAGGACACCCGGACGGGCGATAATTCACCCCTCCACTTT. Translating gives CASSQEDTRTGDNSPLHF.

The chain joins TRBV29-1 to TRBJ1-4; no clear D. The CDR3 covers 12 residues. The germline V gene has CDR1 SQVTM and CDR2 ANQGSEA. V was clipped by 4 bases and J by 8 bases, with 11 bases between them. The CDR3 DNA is TGCAGCGTTGTGACCGAAAACGAAAAACTGTTTTTT. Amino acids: CSVVTENEKLFF.

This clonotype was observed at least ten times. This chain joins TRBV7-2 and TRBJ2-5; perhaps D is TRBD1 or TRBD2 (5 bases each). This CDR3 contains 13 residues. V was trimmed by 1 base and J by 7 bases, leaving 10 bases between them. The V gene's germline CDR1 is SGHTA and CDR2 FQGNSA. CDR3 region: CASSLEGAGTQYF. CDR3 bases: TGTGCCAGCAGCTTAGAAGGGGCGGGGACCCAGTACTTC.

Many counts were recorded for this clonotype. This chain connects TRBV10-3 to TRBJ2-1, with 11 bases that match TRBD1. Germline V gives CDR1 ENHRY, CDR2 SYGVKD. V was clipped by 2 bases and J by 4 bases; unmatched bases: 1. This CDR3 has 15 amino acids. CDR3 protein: CAISEGQGAYNEQFF. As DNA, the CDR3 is TGTGCCATCAGTGAGGGACAGGGGGCGTACAATGAGCAGTTCTTC.

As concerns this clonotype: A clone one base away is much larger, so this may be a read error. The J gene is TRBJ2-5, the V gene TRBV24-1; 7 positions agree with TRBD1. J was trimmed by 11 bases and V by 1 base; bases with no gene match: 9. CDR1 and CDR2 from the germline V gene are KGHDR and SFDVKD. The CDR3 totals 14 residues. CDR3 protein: CATSDLGTADEQYF. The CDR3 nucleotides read TGTGCCACCAGTGATTTAGGGACAGCGGATGAGCAGTACTTC.

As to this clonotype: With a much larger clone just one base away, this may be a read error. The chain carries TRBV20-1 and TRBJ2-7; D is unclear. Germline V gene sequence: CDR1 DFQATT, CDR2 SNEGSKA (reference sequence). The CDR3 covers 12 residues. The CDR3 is CRAKPQVYEQYF. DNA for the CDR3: TGCAGGGCTAAACCCCAGGTTTACGAGCAGTACTTC.

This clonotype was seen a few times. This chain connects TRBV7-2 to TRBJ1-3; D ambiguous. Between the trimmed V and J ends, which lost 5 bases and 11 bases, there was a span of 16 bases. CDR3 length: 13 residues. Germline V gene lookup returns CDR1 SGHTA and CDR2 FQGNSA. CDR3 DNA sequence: TGTGCCAGCAGCCACTCCGACGGGGTACCCATATATTTT. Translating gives CASSHSDGVPIYF.

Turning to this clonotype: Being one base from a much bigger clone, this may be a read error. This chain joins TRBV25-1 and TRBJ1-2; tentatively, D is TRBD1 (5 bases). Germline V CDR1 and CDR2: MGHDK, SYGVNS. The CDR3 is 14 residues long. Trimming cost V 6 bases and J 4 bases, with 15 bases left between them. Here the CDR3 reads CASRASGTVYGYTF. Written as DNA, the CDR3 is TGTGCCAGCAGGGCCTCCGGGACGGTCTATGGCTACACCTTC.

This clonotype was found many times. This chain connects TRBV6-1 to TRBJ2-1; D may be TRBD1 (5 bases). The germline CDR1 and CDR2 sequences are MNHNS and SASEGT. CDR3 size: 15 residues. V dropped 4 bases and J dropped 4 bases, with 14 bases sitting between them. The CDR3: CASSAGAGSYNEQFF. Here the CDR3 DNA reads TGTGCCAGCAGTGCTGGGGCAGGGTCTTACAATGAGCAGTTCTTC.

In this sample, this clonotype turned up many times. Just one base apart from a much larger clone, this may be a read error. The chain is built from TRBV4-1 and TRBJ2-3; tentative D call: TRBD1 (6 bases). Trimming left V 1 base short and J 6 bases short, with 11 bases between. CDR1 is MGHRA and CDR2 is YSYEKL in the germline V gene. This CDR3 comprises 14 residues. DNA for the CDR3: TGCGCCAGCAGCCAAGCGAGGGGGTGCGATACGCAGTATTTT. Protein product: CASSQARGCDTQYF.